The next 4 T cell receptor beta chains were all read from a single sample in a study of T cells after yellow fever vaccination. TCRdb called the 5' RACE reads again in MiXCR, with one record for every CDR3 protein. Counted here are hundreds of thousands of distinct CDR3 sequences, about 12% occurring once; the ten biggest clones make up under 15%. Source: PBMCs, taken on the day of the yellow fever booster vaccination. The receptors stem from a man aged 30-40 years who received the YFV17D yellow fever vaccine.

J is TRBJ2-1 and V is TRBV24-1, with no clear D. The CDR3 is 13 amino acids. Per the germline V gene, CDR1 is KGHDR and CDR2 is SFDVKD. Trimming stripped 6 bases from V and 4 bases from J, with 9 bases between. The CDR3 DNA is TGTGCCACCAGTACAGCGAATTACAATGAGCAGTTCTTC. Translating it yields CATSTANYNEQFF.

V and J are TRBV20-1 and TRBJ2-1, with 7 bases identical to TRBD1. There are 14 residues in the CDR3. Germline V gene data show CDR1 as DFQATT and CDR2 as SNEGSKA (reference sequence). Germline trimming cut 2 bases from V and 0 bases from J; bases unmatched to any gene: 1. In nucleotides, the CDR3 is TGCAGTGCTAGATGGACAGGCTCCTACAATGAGCAGTTCTTC. Residues: CSARWTGSYNEQFF.

This clonotype was detected a few times. The chain couples TRBV7-2 to TRBJ1-2; 7 nucleotides agree with TRBD1. CDR1 is SGHTA and CDR2 is FQGNSA in the germline V gene. V shed 5 bases, J shed 5 bases, and the junction held 8 bases outside the gene matches. This CDR3 contains 14 residues. CDR3 residues: CASSKGTVLYGYTF. The CDR3 DNA reads as TGTGCCAGCAGCAAAGGGACAGTCCTTTATGGCTACACCTTC.

This clonotype has just a few counts. The chain employs TRBV7-8 and TRBJ2-7; TRBD2 agrees at 10 bases. Germline lookup yields CDR1 SGHVS and CDR2 FQNEAQ. This CDR3 region has 16 residues. The J segment lost 6 bases and the V segment lost 7 bases, leaving 15 bases of the junction unmatched. The CDR3 nucleotides are TGTGCCAGCACCGTATCCCGGCTAGCGGGAGACCGCGAGCAGTACTTC. The encoded protein is CASTVSRLAGDREQYF. The full variable domain, with the rest looked up from reference TRBV7-8 and TRBJ2-7, is GAGVSQSPRYKVAKRGQDVALRCDPISGHVSLFWYQQALGQGPEFLTYFQNEAQLDKSGLPSDRFFAERPEGSVSTLKIQRTQQEDSAVYLCASTVSRLAGDREQYFGPGTRLTVT.